Following are 23 T cell receptor beta chains from one sample sequenced in a study of OX40 agonist ivuxolimab in advanced cancers. Method: immunoSEQ multiplex PCR; TCRdb's copy keeps in-frame clones and lacks some. Among tens of thousands of clones listed, 82% were seen once. The specimen comprised CD4+ or CD8+ T cells sorted from blood, sampled in a trial of the OX40 agonist ivuxolimab. These TCRs come from an adult with an advanced solid tumor such as melanoma, head and neck, liver or kidney cancer.

In regard to this clone: Other DNA sequences within the sample encode an identical CDR3. The rearrangement joins TRBV5-1 to TRBJ1-2; the D gene is possibly TRBD1 (6 bases). CDR1 is SGHRS and CDR2 is YFSETQ in the germline V gene. The CDR3 is made up of 14 amino acids. The V gene lost 0 bases and the J gene lost 6 bases, with 12 bases spanning the gap. CDR3: CASSLETGLDGYTF. In DNA form, the CDR3 reads TGCGCCAGCAGCTTGGAAACAGGGTTGGATGGCTACACCTTC.

The chain is built from TRBV11-2 and TRBJ2-3, with D unresolved. The V gene lost 0 bases and the J gene lost 1 base, with 5 bases spanning the gap. Germline values: CDR1 SGHAT, CDR2 FQNNGV. The CDR3 is made up of 14 amino acids. The CDR3 loop reads CASSLDHGTDTQYF. The CDR3 DNA follows: TGTGCCAGCAGCTTAGATCATGGCACAGATACGCAGTATTTT.

This chain connects TRBV7-3 to TRBJ2-1; 10 nucleotides match TRBD2. J was trimmed by 8 bases and V by 1 base; bases with no gene match: 8. Germline CDR1 SGHTA, CDR2 FQGTGA. This CDR3 is 16 amino acids long. CDR3 bases: TGTGCCAGCAGCTTAATGGCTAGCGGGAGCTTGTATGAGCAGTTCTTC. Translated, it gives CASSLMASGSLYEQFF.

The chain combines TRBV7-6 with TRBJ1-1; D not certain. V was trimmed by 5 bases and J by 0 bases, leaving 10 bases between them. The CDR3 covers 14 residues. Germline lookup yields CDR1 SGHVS and CDR2 FNYEAQ. This CDR3 is CASSIGYMNTEAFF. CDR3 in DNA: TGTGCCAGCAGCATCGGATATATGAACACTGAAGCTTTCTTT.

This chain joins TRBV18 and TRBJ2-5; no reliable D call. The germline V gene has CDR1 KGHSH and CDR2 LQKENI. CDR3 size: 12 residues. V was cut by 0 bases and J by 5 bases, with 4 bases left in between. In nucleotides, the CDR3 is TGTGCCAGCTCACCACCGGAGGAGACCCAGTACTTC. This gives the protein CASSPPEETQYF.

This rearrangement joins TRBV19 to TRBJ2-4; 10 bases agree with TRBD1. Germline V CDR1 and CDR2: LNHDA, SQIVND (reference sequence). V gave up 6 bases and J gave up 6 bases; unmatched junction bases: 2. This CDR3 comprises 13 residues. Written as DNA, the CDR3 is TGTGCCAGTAGCAGGACAGGGGGAAACATTCAGTACTTC. It codes for CASSRTGGNIQYF.

The rearrangement links TRBV5-4 to TRBJ1-3; D is possibly TRBD1 (6 bases). Trimming left V 3 bases short and J 2 bases short, with 12 bases between. The CDR3 runs to 15 residues. CDR1 and CDR2 (germline): SGHNT, YYREEE (reference sequence). This CDR3 is CASSSQGRAGNTIYF. In DNA, the CDR3 is TGTGCCAGCAGCTCACAGGGCCGCGCTGGAAACACCATATATTTT.

This clone appeared a few times. The chain employs TRBV19 and TRBJ2-7; no clear D gene. Trimming took off 3 bases at V and 3 bases at J, with 15 bases between the two ends. The germline V gene has CDR1 LNHDA and CDR2 SQIVND (reference sequence). There are 15 residues in the CDR3. CDR3 DNA sequence: TGTGCCAGTAGTATCAGGTCCACAACCAGCTACGAGCAGTACTTC. It codes for CASSIRSTTSYEQYF.

V and J are TRBV27 and TRBJ1-6; tentatively, D is TRBD1 (5 bases). CDR3 length: 16 residues. CDR1 is MNHEY, CDR2 SMNVEV, per germline (reference sequence). The V gene lost 5 bases and the J gene lost 6 bases, with 17 bases spanning the gap. CDR3 nucleotides: TGTGCCAGCAGTCCCCCAACAGGACGATCTAATTCACCCCTCCACTTT. Translation gives CASSPPTGRSNSPLHF.

The CDR3 protein is CASSLRRERSDTQYF. The CDR3 DNA reads as TGTGCCAGCAGCTTAAGGCGGGAGAGGTCAGATACGCAGTATTTT. The chain couples TRBV7-8 to TRBJ2-3; 7 positions agree with TRBD2. After removal of 2 bases from V and 4 bases from J, the junction contained 6 bases not matched to a gene. The CDR3 consists of 15 residues. Germline V gives CDR1 SGHVS, CDR2 FQNEAQ.

This chain connects TRBV7-3 to TRBJ2-3, with D perhaps given as TRBD1 or TRBD2 (5 bases each). The CDR3 is 15 amino acids. Per germline, CDR1 SGHTA and CDR2 FQGTGA. Between the trimmed V and J ends, which lost 11 bases and 2 bases, there was a span of 20 bases. This CDR3 is CAADIMGELTDTQYF. CDR3 in DNA: TGTGCCGCCGATATCATGGGGGAACTCACAGATACGCAGTATTTT. Combining the CDR3 with reference TRBV7-3 and TRBJ2-3 gives the whole variable domain GAGVSQTPSNKVTEKGKYVELRCDPISGHTALYWYRQSLGQGPEFLIYFQGTGAADDSGLPNDRFFAVRPEGSVSTLKIQRTERGDSAVYLCAADIMGELTDTQYFGPGTRLTVL.

The table lists this clone with a count of one. This chain joins TRBV11-3 and TRBJ1-2, with a possible D match to TRBD1 (6 bases). CDR1 SGHNT and CDR2 YENEEA come from the germline V gene. There are 13 residues in the CDR3. Trimming shortened V by 0 bases and J by 8 bases, and 10 bases separated the two germline ends. This CDR3 is CASSLEQGRGYTF. In DNA form, the CDR3 reads TGTGCCAGCAGCTTAGAACAGGGTCGCGGCTACACCTTC.

A word on this clone: The same CDR3 can be traced to other DNA sequences in this sample. V gene TRBV30 combines with J gene TRBJ1-2; no definite D call. The CDR3 has 12 amino acids. The germline V and J ends were trimmed by 1 base and 4 bases, with 7 bases remaining between them. From germline, CDR1 is GTSNPN and CDR2 SVGIG (reference sequence). CDR3 sequence: CAWSGGSYGYTF. The DNA for the CDR3 is TGTGCCTGGAGTGGGGGAAGCTATGGCTACACCTTC. The variable domain in full, completed from reference TRBV30 and TRBJ1-2, reads SQTIHQWPATLVQPVGSPLSLECTVEGTSNPNLYWYRQAAGRGLQLLFYSVGIGQISSEVPQNLSASRPQDRQFILSSKKLLLSDSGFYLCAWSGGSYGYTFGSGTRLTVV.

The chain employs TRBV7-3 and TRBJ2-7; 9 bases are a match to TRBD2. CDR3 length: 15 residues. With 3 bases clipped from V and 7 bases from J, the junction kept 10 bases outside the gene matches. CDR1 and CDR2 from the germline V gene are SGHTA and FQGTGA. The CDR3: CASSFTVAGVSEQYF. CDR3 in DNA: TGTGCCAGCAGCTTTACTGTAGCGGGAGTAAGTGAGCAGTACTTC.

V usage is TRBV7-2 and J usage is TRBJ2-1, with 8 bases lining up with TRBD2. The CDR3 is 16 amino acids. Germline V CDR1 and CDR2: SGHTA, FQGNSA. The V gene end was trimmed by 5 bases and the J gene end by 0 bases; junction bases not matched to a gene: 6. CDR3 in DNA: TGTGCCAGCAGCCCTCAAGCGGGAGTCTCCTACAATGAGCAGTTCTTC. It is translated as CASSPQAGVSYNEQFF.

The V gene is TRBV9, the J gene TRBJ1-1; TRBD1 is a possible D gene (5 bases). The CDR3 runs to 14 residues. V lost 3 bases to trimming and J lost 5 bases, with 14 bases between them. The germline V gene encodes CDR1 SGDLS and CDR2 YYNGEE. The CDR3 DNA follows: TGTGCCAGCAGCGGACAGACATCGGGTACTGAAGCTTTCTTT. Amino acid sequence: CASSGQTSGTEAFF.

V gene TRBV5-6 combines with J gene TRBJ2-2, with D possibly being TRBD1 (5 bases). There are 14 residues in the CDR3. V was pared by 1 base and J by 4 bases, with 8 bases between. The germline V gene has CDR1 SGHDT and CDR2 YYEEEE. CDR3 DNA: TGTGCCAGCAGCTTGCCAGGGCCCACCGGGGAGCTGTTTTTT. This gives the protein CASSLPGPTGELFF.

The chain has TRBV7-9 and TRBJ2-2, with D uncertain. The germline V and J ends were trimmed by 6 bases and 0 bases, with 8 bases remaining between them. CDR1 and CDR2 (germline): SEHNR, FQNEAQ (reference sequence). CDR3 length: 14 amino acids. CDR3 nucleotides: TGTGCCAGCAGGACGGATTCGAACACCGGGGAGCTGTTTTTT. Translated: CASRTDSNTGELFF.

J is TRBJ1-1 and V is TRBV7-2; D is possibly TRBD1 (5 bases). The CDR3 spans 15 residues. Deletions cut 2 bases from V and 4 bases from J, with 14 bases between. Germline V gene sequence: CDR1 SGHTA, CDR2 FQGNSA. The CDR3 sequence is CASSLMGGRSTEAFF. For the CDR3, the DNA is TGTGCCAGCAGCTTAATGGGGGGTCGGAGCACTGAAGCTTTCTTT.

This clone was observed a few times. The chain couples TRBV30 to TRBJ1-3; D ambiguous. Germline-derived CDR1 and CDR2 are GTSNPN and SVGIG (reference sequence). CDR3 size: 13 residues. V was cut by 2 bases and J by 0 bases, with 5 bases left in between. Written as DNA, the CDR3 is TGTGCCTGGAGTCAAGCCTCTGGAAACACCATATATTTT. It encodes CAWSQASGNTIYF.

The chain couples TRBV19 to TRBJ2-7; weak D call: TRBD2 (5 bases). Deletions cut 5 bases from V and 1 base from J, with 15 bases between. CDR1 is LNHDA, CDR2 SQIVND, per germline (reference sequence). This CDR3 is built from 15 residues. The CDR3 sequence is CASSLAARTSYEQYF. The CDR3 DNA reads as TGTGCCAGTAGTTTGGCGGCACGGACTTCCTACGAGCAGTACTTC.

The chain joins TRBV7-9 to TRBJ2-1; TRBD2 matches 8 bases. J gave up 3 bases and V 5 bases, and 9 bases lay outside the gene matches. CDR3 length: 16 amino acids. Germline loops: CDR1 SEHNR, CDR2 FQNEAQ (reference sequence). Here the CDR3 DNA reads TGTGCCAGCAGCCCTACTAGCGGAGGTCGCTACAATGAGCAGTTCTTC. Amino acids: CASSPTSGGRYNEQFF.

This clone was counted once. The chain is built from TRBV28 and TRBJ2-1; D ambiguous. Trimming removed 5 bases from V and 14 bases from J, with 19 bases in between. CDR1 is MDHEN, CDR2 SYDVKM, per germline. The CDR3 is 13 amino acids. The CDR3 spells CASSPSDPRSEFF. CDR3 sequence (DNA): TGTGCCAGCAGTCCCTCCGACCCAAGGTCGGAGTTCTTC.